This T cell receptor beta chain emerged from a study of blood T cell repertoires in COVID-19. Turning to the study itself: The United States, Italy and Spain supplied acute and convalescent COVID-19 samples. In each case, the material was cDNA or gDNA derived from T cells, B-cell-depleted T cells, or PBMCs.

Germline loops: CDR1 MNHEY, CDR2 SVGAGI. CDR3 length: 14 amino acids. V dropped 5 bases and J dropped 7; count of bases not matched to a gene: 7. Authors' methods: Counts of nucleated cells, estimated from reference gene primer amplification, were obtained. Assay: immunoSEQ multiplex PCR; the TCRdb copy retains only in-frame clones and omits some. V and J calls plus clone size are reproduced from that table; the DNA served to infer D and trimming. The profile covers about 260,000 clones, with approximately 88% appearing a single time and 10% taken by the ten largest. The Seattle patients, enrolled during active infection, were followed longitudinally.

The material sequenced was peripheral blood. This sequence was found in a woman aged 70-85 years with COVID-19, enrolled during active disease. This chain joins TRBV6-5 and TRBJ1-2; 10 positions agree with TRBD1. The CDR3 coding sequence is TGTGCCAGCAGTAACGGACAGGGGGTGTCTGGCTACACCTTC. Protein product: CASSNGQGVSGYTF.